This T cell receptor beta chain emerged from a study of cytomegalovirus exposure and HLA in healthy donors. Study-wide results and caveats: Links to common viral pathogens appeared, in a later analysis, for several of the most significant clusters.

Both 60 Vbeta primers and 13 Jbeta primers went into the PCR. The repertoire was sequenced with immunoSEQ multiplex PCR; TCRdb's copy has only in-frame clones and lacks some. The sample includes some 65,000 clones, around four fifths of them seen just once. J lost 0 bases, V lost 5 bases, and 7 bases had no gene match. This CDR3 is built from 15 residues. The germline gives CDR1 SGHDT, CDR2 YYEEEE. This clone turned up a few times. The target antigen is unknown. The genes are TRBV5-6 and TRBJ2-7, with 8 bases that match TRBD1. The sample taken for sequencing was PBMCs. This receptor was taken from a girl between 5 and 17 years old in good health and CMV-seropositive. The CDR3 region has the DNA TGTGCCAGCAGTTGGACAGGGATTTCCTCCTACGAGCAGTACTTC. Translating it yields CASSWTGISSYEQYF.